The clone carrying this TCR beta chain was detected many times. No antigen is known for it. The CDR3 has 12 amino acids. With 2 bases clipped from V and 10 bases from J, the junction kept 1 base outside the gene matches. This sample was included in a study of T cells in Graves' hyperthyroidism and ophthalmopathy. Regarding the study as a whole: Most thyroid-expanded clonotypes above 0.001 were also found in blood.

Orbital computed tomography and thyroid ultrasound, together with serum TRAb and thyroxine and clinical symptoms, were used for diagnoses. RNA transcripts gave rise to amplified TCR beta CDR3 regions. First-round RT-PCR targeting the TCR CDR3 was performed with the HTBI primer set. TCRdb redid the calling of the multiplex PCR reads with MiXCR, one entry per CDR3 protein. The sample holds 270,000 or so distinct CDR3 sequences, less than 30% seen once. The sequence was obtained from a man between 40 and 49 years old with Graves' hyperthyroidism that later progressed to Graves' ophthalmopathy. The chain employs TRBV12-3 or TRBV12-4 and TRBJ2-7; 11 positions agree with TRBD2. The specimen was blood. The CDR3: CASSLTSGRQYF. CDR3 DNA: TGTGCCAGCAGTTTAACTAGCGGGAGACAGTACTTC.